Following are 25 T cell receptor beta chains from one sample sequenced in a study of CD8+ T cells in alopecia areata. Treatment here: oral pan-JAK inhibitor, 5-10 mg twice daily. TCR sequencing used cDNA made by reverse transcription of extracted RNA. Clones were read by immunoSEQ multiplex PCR, and TCRdb kept only the in-frame ones, dropping some. The table records approximately 280,000 clones, 55% to 70% of them present only once. The source was CD4+ T cells sorted from blood, collected at week 24, from a patient treated with tofacitinib. These receptors originate from a human donor with alopecia areata.

The chain recombines TRBV4-1 with TRBJ1-2; D may be TRBD1 (5 bases). CDR3 size: 15 residues. V was clipped by 0 bases and J by 13 bases, with 21 bases between them. CDR1 and CDR2 (germline): MGHRA, YSYEKL. The CDR3 loop reads CASSQDGKRDDRRTF. Here the CDR3 DNA reads TGCGCCAGCAGCCAAGATGGGAAAAGGGACGACCGCCGCACCTTC.

The rearrangement links TRBV10-3 to TRBJ2-6, with 7 bases fitting TRBD1. The trim removed 0 bases at V and 0 bases at J, leaving 8 bases unmatched. This CDR3 spans 19 amino acids. Germline V lookup: CDR1 ENHRY, CDR2 SYGVKD. The CDR3 DNA sequence: TGTGCCATCAGTGAGTCGACTCGGGACAGATCCTCTGGGGCCAACGTCCTGACTTTC. Translated, it gives CAISESTRDRSSGANVLTF.

Only one count was recorded for this clone. V gene TRBV7-2 combines with J gene TRBJ2-5, with 8 positions matching TRBD1. Trimming took 2 bases from V and 5 from J; bases not matched to a gene: 1. Germline V gene sequence: CDR1 SGHTA, CDR2 FQGNSA. The CDR3 extends over 13 amino acids. DNA for the CDR3: TGTGCCAGCAGCTTATACAGGGGGGAGACCCAGTACTTC. Translating gives CASSLYRGETQYF.

This clone has only a few counts. The genes are TRBV4-1 and TRBJ2-7; D possibly corresponds to TRBD1 (6 bases). The CDR3 sequence is 13 residues long. With 2 bases removed from V and 3 bases from J, the gap between germline ends came to 8 bases. CDR1 is MGHRA and CDR2 is YSYEKL in the germline V gene. The CDR3, as DNA: TGCGCCAGCAGCCAAACAGGGCACTACGAGCAGTACTTC. Amino acids: CASSQTGHYEQYF.

The chain carries TRBV5-1 and TRBJ2-7; no reliable D call. Trimming removed 3 bases at V and 0 bases at J, with 10 bases between. The germline V gene encodes CDR1 SGHRS and CDR2 YFSETQ. CDR3 size: 14 residues. The CDR3 DNA reads TGCGCCAGCAGCTATGGATCTGGCTCCTACGAGCAGTACTTC. Its protein product is CASSYGSGSYEQYF.

This chain uses TRBV4-2 with TRBJ1-1; D might be TRBD1 (6 bases). This CDR3 is built from 14 residues. Trimming took off 0 bases at V and 3 bases at J, with 8 bases between the two ends. CDR1 and CDR2 from the germline V gene are LGHNA and YNFKEQ. The chain's CDR3 is CASSQDSGDTEAFF. As DNA, the CDR3 is TGTGCCAGCAGCCAAGATTCAGGGGACACTGAAGCTTTCTTT.

This clone was observed a single time. This sequence joins TRBV30 and TRBJ2-2; D unresolved. Germline V gene data show CDR1 as GTSNPN and CDR2 as SVGIG (reference sequence). V dropped 2 bases and J dropped 4 bases, with 11 bases sitting between them. This CDR3 spans 14 amino acids. For the CDR3, the DNA is TGTGCCTGGAGTCCCCTTAGGACCACCGGGGAGCTGTTTTTT. As protein: CAWSPLRTTGELFF.

This clone was counted a few times. V gene TRBV28 combines with J gene TRBJ2-3; possibly TRBD1 or TRBD2 for D (5 bases each). The germline V and J ends were trimmed by 7 bases and 6 bases, with 23 bases remaining between them. CDR3 length equals 16 residues. Germline CDR1 reads MDHEN; CDR2 reads SYDVKM. Here the CDR3 DNA reads TGTGCCAGCAAGAGGTACGACAGACCCTGGGGGGATACGCAGTATTTT. As protein: CASKRYDRPWGDTQYF.

The rearrangement links TRBV30 to TRBJ1-6; perhaps TRBD1 as D (5 bases). V gave up 0 bases and J gave up 9 bases, with 12 bases separating them. Germline CDR1 and CDR2: GTSNPN and SVGIG (reference sequence). The CDR3 is 14 residues long. This chain's CDR3 is CAWSVQAVRSPLHF. The CDR3 region has the DNA TGTGCCTGGAGTGTACAGGCCGTTCGTTCACCCCTCCACTTT.

The rearrangement joins TRBV2 to TRBJ1-5; D unclear. V lost 1 base and J 4 bases, leaving 8 bases between the germline ends. Germline values: CDR1 SNHLY, CDR2 FYNNEI. The CDR3 is made up of 14 amino acids. The CDR3 loop is CASSEEGGNQPQHF. Written as DNA, the CDR3 is TGTGCCAGCAGTGAAGAGGGTGGGAATCAGCCCCAGCATTTT.

This chain uses TRBV4-2 with TRBJ2-1; D is unresolved. The CDR3 loop spans 16 amino acids. V was shortened by 1 base and J by 0 bases, with 10 bases between the two germline ends. Germline loops: CDR1 LGHNA, CDR2 YNFKEQ. The CDR3 spells CASSQGTQSSYNEQFF. The CDR3 DNA is TGTGCCAGCAGCCAAGGAACGCAGAGCTCCTACAATGAGCAGTTCTTC.

The rearrangement uses TRBV27 and TRBJ2-7; 9 nucleotides align to TRBD2. The CDR3 sequence is 16 residues long. The V gene end was trimmed by 7 bases and the J gene end by 2 bases; junction bases not matched to a gene: 12. CDR1 MNHEY and CDR2 SMNVEV come from the germline V gene (reference sequence). CDR3 protein: CASNAGGGGAAYEQYF. The CDR3 nucleotides are TGTGCCAGCAATGCCGGAGGCGGGGGGGCAGCCTACGAGCAGTACTTC.

V gene TRBV6-5 combines with J gene TRBJ2-7, with 7 positions matching TRBD1. The germline V gene has CDR1 MNHEY and CDR2 SVGAGI. The CDR3 length is 16 residues. After removal of 0 bases from V and 2 bases from J, the junction contained 7 bases not matched to a gene. The DNA for the CDR3 is TGTGCCAGCAGTTACTCACAGGGGATAACGACCTACGAGCAGTACTTC. As protein: CASSYSQGITTYEQYF.

The CDR3 sequence is CAWSVGGTPGIVAKNIQYF. The CDR3 bases are TGTGCCTGGAGTGTAGGAGGGACTCCCGGTATTGTTGCCAAAAACATTCAGTACTTC. The J gene is TRBJ2-4, the V gene TRBV30; D is possibly TRBD2 (6 bases). CDR1 and CDR2 from the germline V gene are GTSNPN and SVGIG (reference sequence). Trimming left V 0 bases short and J 1 base short, with 22 bases between. The CDR3 extends over 19 amino acids.

The chain uses TRBV15 and TRBJ2-1; D possibly uses TRBD1 or TRBD2 (5 bases each). The CDR3 is 13 amino acids. Deletions cut 4 bases from V and 9 bases from J, with 13 bases between. Germline lookup yields CDR1 LNHNV and CDR2 YYDKDF (reference sequence). CDR3 sequence reads: CATSTGTVAEQFF. CDR3 sequence (DNA): TGTGCCACCAGCACGGGGACCGTCGCTGAGCAGTTCTTC.

The V call is TRBV11-2, the J call TRBJ1-5; D is unclear. The CDR3 spans 13 residues. Trimming took 5 bases from V and 6 from J, leaving 11 bases between them. CDR1 is SGHAT and CDR2 is FQNNGV in the germline V gene. CDR3 in amino acids: CASSKTTLQPQHF. The CDR3 coding sequence is TGTGCCAGCAGCAAAACGACACTTCAGCCCCAGCATTTT. The entire variable domain, with the rest obtained from reference TRBV11-2 and TRBJ1-5, is as follows: EAGVAQSPRYKIIEKRQSVAFWCNPISGHATLYWYQQILGQGPKLLIQFQNNGVVDDSQLPKDRFSAERLKGVDSTLKIQPAKLEDSAVYLCASSKTTLQPQHFGDGTRLSIL.

V and J are TRBV5-1 and TRBJ2-3; 7 nucleotides line up with TRBD1. The V segment lost 7 bases and the J segment 4 bases; nucleotides outside the gene matches: 9. CDR3 length equals 14 residues. Germline CDR1 reads SGHRS; CDR2 reads YFSETQ. The CDR3 region is CASHDRASSDTQYF. The CDR3 DNA sequence: TGCGCCAGCCACGACAGGGCGAGCTCAGATACGCAGTATTTT.

The chain recombines TRBV27 with TRBJ1-1, with TRBD1 matching over 7 bases. With 4 bases clipped from V and 1 base from J, the junction kept 6 bases outside the gene matches. CDR1 is MNHEY and CDR2 is SMNVEV in the germline V gene (reference sequence). The length of the CDR3 is 15 residues. The DNA of the CDR3 is TGTGCCAGCAGTTCCCGGACAGGCCGGAACACTGAAGCTTTCTTT. Protein: CASSSRTGRNTEAFF.

This clone was counted many times. This same CDR3 is encoded by further DNA sequences in the sample. This rearrangement joins TRBV7-2 to TRBJ1-2, with unresolved D. CDR1 SGHTA and CDR2 FQGNSA come from the germline V gene. The V and J ends lost 6 bases and 0 bases respectively, with 5 bases between them. This CDR3 has 12 amino acids. In DNA, the CDR3 is TGTGCCAGCAGGGGAGCTAACTATGGCTACACCTTC. Protein: CASRGANYGYTF.

This clone was seen a few times. The rearrangement uses TRBV5-1 and TRBJ2-1; the D call may be TRBD1 or TRBD2 (5 bases each). Per germline, CDR1 SGHRS and CDR2 YFSETQ. The CDR3 length is 13 residues. V gave up 3 bases and J gave up 7 bases, with 11 bases separating them. The CDR3 is CASSSPGPNEQFF. The CDR3, as DNA: TGCGCCAGCAGCTCGCCGGGGCCTAATGAGCAGTTCTTC.

The gene calls are TRBV27 and TRBJ2-1; D gene unclear. Trimming left V 2 bases short and J 6 bases short, with 5 bases between. The CDR3 has 12 amino acids. Germline-derived CDR1 and CDR2 are MNHEY and SMNVEV (reference sequence). The CDR3 DNA reads TGTGCCAGCAGTTTACCCCCCAATGAGCAGTTCTTC. Translating it yields CASSLPPNEQFF.

This clone is a singleton in its sample. The chain joins TRBV30 to TRBJ1-4; D ambiguous. CDR1 GTSNPN and CDR2 SVGIG come from the germline V gene (reference sequence). V lost 7 bases and J lost 5, with 17 bases in between. This CDR3 contains 14 residues. The CDR3 here is CAFRTVGSNEKLFF. DNA for the CDR3: TGTGCCTTTCGGACGGTGGGATCCAATGAAAAACTGTTTTTT.

The table lists this clone with a few counts. This sequence joins TRBV6-4 and TRBJ1-2; tentative D call: TRBD1 (6 bases). Trimming left V 0 bases short and J 6 bases short, with 8 bases between. This CDR3 contains 13 residues. Germline lookup yields CDR1 MRHNA and CDR2 SNTAGT. CDR3 protein: CASSDSEGDGYTF. As DNA, the CDR3 is TGTGCCAGCAGTGACTCCGAGGGGGATGGCTACACCTTC.

The chain is built from TRBV2 and TRBJ2-7; 10 nucleotides align to TRBD1. Trimming at V came to 8 bases and at J to 5 bases, leaving 6 bases not matched to a gene. The CDR3 consists of 13 residues. The germline V gene encodes CDR1 SNHLY and CDR2 FYNNEI. CDR3 bases: TGTGCCAGCTCGGGGACAGGGGAACACGAGCAGTACTTC. Translated, it gives CASSGTGEHEQYF.

This clone has only a few counts. The rearrangement joins TRBV5-1 to TRBJ2-7; D call uncertain. CDR3 length: 12 amino acids. Germline V CDR1 and CDR2: SGHRS, YFSETQ. V was pared by 1 base and J by 2 bases, with 4 bases between. The CDR3 DNA reads as TGCGCCAGCAGCTTGAAACCCTACGAGCAGTACTTC. Amino acids: CASSLKPYEQYF.